The 5 T cell receptor beta chains presented below share a single source sample, sequenced in a study of T cell changes during pregnancy in multiple sclerosis. Measured with immunoSEQ multiplex PCR; TCRdb has only the in-frame clones, and not every one. Among approximately 60,000 clones, around 92% were seen once, and the ten largest hold approximately 3%. This specimen consisted of peripheral blood, obtained in the second trimester of pregnancy. The source of these receptors is a female donor in good health, enrolled as a control in a pregnancy study.

The J gene is TRBJ2-1, the V gene TRBV5-1; D might be TRBD2 (6 bases). The V and J ends lost 4 bases and 5 bases respectively, with 19 bases between them. The CDR3 has 16 residues. Germline V gene data show CDR1 as SGHRS and CDR2 as YFSETQ. This CDR3 reads CASSPALWLANNEQFF. The CDR3 DNA is TGCGCCAGCAGCCCCGCCCTGTGGCTAGCGAACAATGAGCAGTTCTTC.

The V and J genes are TRBV18 and TRBJ2-5; unclear D gene. Germline CDR1 KGHSH, CDR2 LQKENI. The length of the CDR3 is 12 residues. The germline V and J ends were trimmed by 6 bases and 1 base, with 6 bases remaining between them. The CDR3 nucleotides are TGTGCCAGCTCTCAACTCCAAGAGACCCAGTACTTC. As protein: CASSQLQETQYF.

The chain joins TRBV6-5 to TRBJ1-6; the D is unclear. The CDR3 is 15 amino acids. Looked up from germline, CDR1 is MNHEY and CDR2 is SVGAGI. Trimming cost V 0 bases and J 9 bases, with 12 bases left between them. This chain's CDR3 is CASSYSAGEGSPLHF. CDR3 nucleotide sequence: TGTGCCAGCAGTTACTCCGCCGGGGAAGGTTCACCCCTCCACTTT.

The rearrangement joins TRBV11-2 to TRBJ2-5; the D gene is possibly TRBD1 (6 bases). The germline gives CDR1 SGHAT, CDR2 FQNNGV. The CDR3 extends over 13 amino acids. V dropped 6 bases and J dropped 1 base, with 9 bases sitting between them. The chain's CDR3 is CASRGQLQETQYF. The DNA for the CDR3 is TGTGCCAGCAGAGGACAGCTCCAAGAGACCCAGTACTTC.

The J gene is TRBJ1-1, the V gene TRBV15; D unresolved. The germline gives CDR1 LNHNV, CDR2 YYDKDF (reference sequence). V gave up 3 bases and J gave up 0 bases, with 8 bases separating them. This CDR3 has 14 residues. The CDR3 region is CATSRGSLNTEAFF. The CDR3 nucleotides read TGTGCCACCAGCAGGGGCAGCTTGAACACTGAAGCTTTCTTT.